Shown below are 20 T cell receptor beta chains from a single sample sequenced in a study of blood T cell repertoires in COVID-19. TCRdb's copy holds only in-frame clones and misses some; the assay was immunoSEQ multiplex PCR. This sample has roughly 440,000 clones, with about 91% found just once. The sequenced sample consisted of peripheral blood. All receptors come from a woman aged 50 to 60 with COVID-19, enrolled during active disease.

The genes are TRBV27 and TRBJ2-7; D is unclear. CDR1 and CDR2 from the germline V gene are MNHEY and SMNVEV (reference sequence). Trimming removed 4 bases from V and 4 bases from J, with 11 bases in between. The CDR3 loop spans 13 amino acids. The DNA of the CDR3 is TGTGCCAGCAGTTACAACCTAGAGTACGAGCAGTACTTC. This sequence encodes CASSYNLEYEQYF.

CDR3 sequence reads: CASSFEQSAFF. The CDR3 DNA reads as TGTGCCAGCAGTTTCGAACAGTCAGCTTTCTTT. The chain carries TRBV12-3 or TRBV12-4 and TRBJ1-1; D unresolved. The CDR3 is 11 residues long. The V end lost 3 bases, the J end lost 10 bases, and 9 bases lay between the germline ends.

The CDR3: CASSPQQGARFDTQYF. CDR3 DNA: TGTGCCAGCAGCCCCCAACAGGGGGCCCGTTTTGATACGCAGTATTTT. This sequence joins TRBV9 and TRBJ2-3, with 9 bases identical to TRBD1. V was pared by 4 bases and J by 6 bases, with 12 bases of the junction left unmatched. Germline assignment: CDR1 SGDLS and CDR2 YYNGEE. This CDR3 contains 16 residues.

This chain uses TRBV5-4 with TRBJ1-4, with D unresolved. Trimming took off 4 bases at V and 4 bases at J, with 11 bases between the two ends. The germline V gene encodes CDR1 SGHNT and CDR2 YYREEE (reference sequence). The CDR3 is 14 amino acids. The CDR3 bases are TGTGCCAGCAGCCTTCGGCAGGATAATGAAAAACTGTTTTTT. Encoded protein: CASSLRQDNEKLFF.

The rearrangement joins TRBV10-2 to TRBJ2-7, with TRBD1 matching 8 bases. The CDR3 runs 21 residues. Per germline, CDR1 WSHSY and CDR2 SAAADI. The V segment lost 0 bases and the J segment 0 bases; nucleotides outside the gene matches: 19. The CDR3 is CASSESTWAGGSGHFSYEQYF. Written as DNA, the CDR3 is TGCGCCAGCAGTGAGTCGACTTGGGCAGGGGGCTCTGGACATTTCTCCTACGAGCAGTACTTC.

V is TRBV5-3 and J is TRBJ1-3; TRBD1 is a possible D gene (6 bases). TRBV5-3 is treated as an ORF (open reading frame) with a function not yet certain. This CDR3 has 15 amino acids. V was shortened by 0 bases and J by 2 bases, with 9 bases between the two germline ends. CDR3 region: CARSLVYRAGNTIYF. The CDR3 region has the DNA TGTGCCAGAAGCTTGGTTTACAGGGCTGGAAACACCATATATTTT.

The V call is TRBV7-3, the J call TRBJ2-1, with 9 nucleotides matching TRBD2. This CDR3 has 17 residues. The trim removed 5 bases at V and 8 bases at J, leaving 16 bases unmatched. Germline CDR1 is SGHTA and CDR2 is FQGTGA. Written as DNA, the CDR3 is TGTGCCAGCAGCCCCCGACGAGCGGGCGGGGGGGCCCATGAGCAGTTCTTC. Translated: CASSPRRAGGGAHEQFF.

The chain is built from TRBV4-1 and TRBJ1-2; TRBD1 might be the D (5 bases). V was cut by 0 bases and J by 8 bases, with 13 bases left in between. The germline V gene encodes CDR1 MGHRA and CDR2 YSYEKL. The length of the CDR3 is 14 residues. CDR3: CASSQDQGMGGYTF. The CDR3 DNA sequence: TGCGCCAGCAGCCAAGATCAGGGAATGGGAGGCTACACCTTC.

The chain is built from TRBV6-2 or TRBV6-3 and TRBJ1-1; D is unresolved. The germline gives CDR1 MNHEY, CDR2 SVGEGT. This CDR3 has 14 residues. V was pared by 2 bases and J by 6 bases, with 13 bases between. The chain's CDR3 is CASSYRRGTAEAFF. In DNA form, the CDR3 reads TGTGCCAGCAGTTACCGCCGGGGAACCGCTGAAGCTTTCTTT.

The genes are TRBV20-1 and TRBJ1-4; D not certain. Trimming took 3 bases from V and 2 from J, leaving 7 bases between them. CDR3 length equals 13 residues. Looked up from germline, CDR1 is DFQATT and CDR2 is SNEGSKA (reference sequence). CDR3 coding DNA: TGCAGTGCTAGTAGTCAGACTAATGAAAAACTGTTTTTT. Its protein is CSASSQTNEKLFF.

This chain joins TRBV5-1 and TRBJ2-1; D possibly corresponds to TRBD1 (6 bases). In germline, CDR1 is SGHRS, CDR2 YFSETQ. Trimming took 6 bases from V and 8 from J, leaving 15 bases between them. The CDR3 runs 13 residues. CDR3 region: CASKTYREDEQFF. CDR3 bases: TGCGCCAGCAAAACCTACAGGGAAGATGAGCAGTTCTTC. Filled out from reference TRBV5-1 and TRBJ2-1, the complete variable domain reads KAGVTQTPRYLIKTRGQQVTLSCSPISGHRSVSWYQQTPGQGLQFLFEYFSETQRNKGNFPGRFSGRQFSNSRSEMNVSTLELGDSALYLCASKTYREDEQFFGPGTRLTVL.

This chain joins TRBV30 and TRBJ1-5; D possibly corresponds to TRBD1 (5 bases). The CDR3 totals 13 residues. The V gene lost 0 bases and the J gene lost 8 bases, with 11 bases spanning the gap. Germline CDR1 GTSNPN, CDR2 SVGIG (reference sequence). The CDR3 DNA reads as TGTGCCTGGAGTGTATACAGGCTGGAGCCCCAGCATTTT. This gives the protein CAWSVYRLEPQHF.

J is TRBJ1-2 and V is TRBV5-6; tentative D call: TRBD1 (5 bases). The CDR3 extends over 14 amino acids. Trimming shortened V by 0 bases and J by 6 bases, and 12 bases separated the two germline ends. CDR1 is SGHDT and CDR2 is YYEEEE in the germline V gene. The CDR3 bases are TGTGCCAGCAGCTTGGGTTCAGGGTTTAATGGCTACACCTTC. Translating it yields CASSLGSGFNGYTF.

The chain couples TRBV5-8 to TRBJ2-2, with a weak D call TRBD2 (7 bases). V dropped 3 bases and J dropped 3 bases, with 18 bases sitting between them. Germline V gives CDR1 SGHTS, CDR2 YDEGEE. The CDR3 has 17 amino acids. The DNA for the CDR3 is TGTGCCAGCAGCTCGACGCGGGGGCCGTGGGACACCGGGGAGCTGTTTTTT. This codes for CASSSTRGPWDTGELFF.

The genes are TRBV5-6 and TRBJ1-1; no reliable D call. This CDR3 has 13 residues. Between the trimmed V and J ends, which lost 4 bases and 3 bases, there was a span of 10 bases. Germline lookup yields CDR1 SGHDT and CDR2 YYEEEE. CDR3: CASSRAGYTEAFF. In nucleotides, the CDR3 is TGTGCCAGCAGCCGCGCCGGGTACACTGAAGCTTTCTTT.

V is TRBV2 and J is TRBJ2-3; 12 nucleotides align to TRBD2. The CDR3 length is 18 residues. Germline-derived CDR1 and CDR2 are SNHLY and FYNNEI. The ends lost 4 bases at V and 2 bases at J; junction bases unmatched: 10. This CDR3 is CASSVELAGGLYTDTQYF. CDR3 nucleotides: TGTGCCAGCAGTGTGGAACTAGCGGGGGGCCTCTACACAGATACGCAGTATTTT.

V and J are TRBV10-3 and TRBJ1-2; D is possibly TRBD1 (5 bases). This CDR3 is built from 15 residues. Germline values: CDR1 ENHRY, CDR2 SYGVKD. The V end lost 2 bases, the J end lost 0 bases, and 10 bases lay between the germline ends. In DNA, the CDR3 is TGTGCCATCAGTGAGACGACAGACACTAACTATGGCTACACCTTC. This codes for CAISETTDTNYGYTF.

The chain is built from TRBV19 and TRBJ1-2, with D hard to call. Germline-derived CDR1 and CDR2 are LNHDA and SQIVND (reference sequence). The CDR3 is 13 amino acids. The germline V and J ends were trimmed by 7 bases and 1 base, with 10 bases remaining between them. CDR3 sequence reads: CASNEGVNYGYTF. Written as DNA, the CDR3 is TGTGCCAGTAATGAGGGAGTTAACTATGGCTACACCTTC.

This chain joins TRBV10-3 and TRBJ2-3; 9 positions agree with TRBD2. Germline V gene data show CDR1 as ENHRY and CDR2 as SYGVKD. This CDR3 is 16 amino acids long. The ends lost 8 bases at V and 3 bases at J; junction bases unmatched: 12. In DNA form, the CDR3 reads TGTGCCATCCGTCGAGGCGGGGGGGCTCCAACAGATACGCAGTATTTT. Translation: CAIRRGGGAPTDTQYF.

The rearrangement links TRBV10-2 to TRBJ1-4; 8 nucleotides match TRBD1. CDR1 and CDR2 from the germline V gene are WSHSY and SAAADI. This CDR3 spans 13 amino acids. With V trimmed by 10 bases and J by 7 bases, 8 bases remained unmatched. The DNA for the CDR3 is TGCGCCACAGGACAGGGAAGGGCTGAAAAACTGTTTTTT. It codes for CATGQGRAEKLFF.